This is a list of T cell receptor beta chains from one sample in a study of cytomegalovirus exposure and HLA in healthy donors. This table comes from immunoSEQ multiplex PCR, and its TCRdb copy is limited to in-frame clones, with some not included. The sample lists about 69,000 clones; around 76% were seen once. What was sequenced was PBMCs. These receptors originate from a man younger than 35 in good health and CMV-seronegative. Each CDR3 is given with its conserved first and last residue. D genes are given only for firm matches. Clone size is given for some rows only: seen once, a few or many times, or a class if the clone is expanded.

j_call cdr3_length d_call clone_size v_call cdr3_nt cdr3_aa
TRBJ1-1 15 . . TRBV7-6 TGTGCCAGCAGCTTATTAGCGGGGGGACCCACTGAAGCTTTCTTT CASSLLAGGPTEAFF
TRBJ2-5 15 . . TRBV19 TGTGCCAGTAGTATAACAGGGCATTCGGTAGAGACCCAGTACTTC CASSITGHSVETQYF
TRBJ2-1 17 TRBD2 . TRBV11-1 TGTGCCAGCAGCCTCCGGGCGGGCAGCGGGGGGAGAAATGAGCAGTTCTTC CASSLRAGSGGRNEQFF
TRBJ2-7 13 . once TRBV10-1 TGCGCCAGCAGGGCCTCGGGAGTTGGGGAGCAGTACTTC CASRASGVGEQYF
TRBJ1-6 14 . . TRBV27 TGTGCCAGCAGTCCACAGGGTTTCAATTCACCCCTCCACTTT CASSPQGFNSPLHF
TRBJ1-2 13 . . TRBV5-1 TGCGCCAGCAGCCCGTTTGTAGACTATGGCTACACCTTC CASSPFVDYGYTF
TRBJ1-1 13 . . TRBV15 TGTGCCACCAGCAGAGATCGGGAACAGGGTCGACTCTTT CATSRDREQGRLF
TRBJ2-1 16 TRBD2 . TRBV9 TGTGCCAGCAGCGTATCTAGCGGGGGGGCCTACAATGAGCAGTTCTTC CASSVSSGGAYNEQFF
TRBJ2-7 14 TRBD1 . TRBV28 TGTGCCAGCAGTTTGGCAGGGGGTAACTACGAGCAGTACTTC CASSLAGGNYEQYF
TRBJ2-3 15 TRBD2 few TRBV6-6 TGTGCCAGCAGTTACGGGACTAGCGGCTCAGATACGCAGTATTTT CASSYGTSGSDTQYF
TRBJ1-6 17 TRBD1 . TRBV7-6 TGTGCCAGCAGCCCGAGCCCCGGGACAGGGCATGATTCACCCCTCCACTTT CASSPSPGTGHDSPLHF
TRBJ2-6 17 . . TRBV7-6 TGTGCCAGCAGCGCTAGGGGCAGGGACTCTGGGGCCAACGTCCTGACTTTC CASSARGRDSGANVLTF
TRBJ2-1 12 . few TRBV2 TGTGCCAGCAGAGACACAGGAGAAGGCCAGTTCTTC CASRDTGEGQFF
TRBJ2-7 14 . few TRBV10-2 TGCGCCAGCAGTGAGTCGTGGGGGCCCTACGAGCAGTACTTC CASSESWGPYEQYF
TRBJ2-1 15 TRBD1 . TRBV4-3 TGCGCCAGCAGCCCGACAGGGGGCCCCTACAATGAGCAGTTCTTC CASSPTGGPYNEQFF
TRBJ2-2 18 . . TRBV2 TGTGCCAGCACTTTTCAAAGGCAAGGAGGGTCGAACACCGGGGAGCTGTTTTTT CASTFQRQGGSNTGELFF
TRBJ2-5 12 . few TRBV27 TGTGCCAGCAGTCTTCGCCAAGAGACCCAGTACTTC CASSLRQETQYF
TRBJ2-5 21 TRBD1 . TRBV4-2 TGTGCCAGCAGCCAAGAATCCGGGGCAGGGGGCCTCCTCCAGTCCCAAGAGACCCAGTACTTC CASSQESGAGGLLQSQETQYF
TRBJ2-3 16 . . TRBV7-3 TGTGCCAGCAGCTCCAGTGGGAGGGGGAGGTCAGATACGCAGTATTTT CASSSSGRGRSDTQYF
TRBJ2-5 14 TRBD1 . TRBV7-2 TGTGCCAGCAGCTTAATTAGGGGGCGGGAGACCCAGTACTTC CASSLIRGRETQYF
TRBJ2-6 18 . . TRBV28 TGTGCCAGCAGTTTCAGGCCCGGGAGCACCTCTGGGGCCAACGTCCTGACTTTC CASSFRPGSTSGANVLTF